The text below deals with one T cell receptor beta chain. These data originate in a study of blood T cell repertoires in COVID-19. Study in general: Acute-phase and convalescent COVID-19 samples originated in the United States, Italy and Spain. PBMCs, B-cell-depleted T cells, or T cells were the source of the cDNA or gDNA that made up the material.

The CDR3 contains 16 residues. V shed 1 base and J 11 bases; nucleotides not matched to a gene: 14. The V gene's germline CDR1 is SEHNR and CDR2 FQNEAQ (reference sequence). The authors' processing: Estimation of nucleated cell counts relied on the amplification of reference gene primers. Using immunoSEQ multiplex PCR, the repertoire was profiled, and TCRdb retains in-frame clones only, with some absent. V and J calls and clone size are those listed in that table; D and trimming were worked out from the DNA. This table holds about 130,000 clones, about 86% found once. This TCR came from a woman of 80 years or more with acute or convalescent COVID-19. The sample consisted of peripheral blood. The chain combines TRBV7-9 with TRBJ1-1; 9 bases fit TRBD1. The CDR3 nucleotides are TGTGCCAGCAGCTTAGAACTACAGGGGGCCAGGGGTAGTGCTTTCTTT. Translated, it gives CASSLELQGARGSAFF. Full variable domain (outside the CDR3, taken from reference TRBV7-9 and TRBJ1-1): DTGVSQNPRHKITKRGQNVTFRCDPISEHNRLYWYRQTLGQGPEFLTYFQNEAQLEKSRLLSDRFSAERPKGSFSTLEIQRTEQGDSAMYLCASSLELQGARGSAFFGQGTRLTVV.